This T cell receptor beta chain is from a study of T cell repertoires in aging, cancer and after chemotherapy. This CDR3 comprises 15 residues. V shed 5 bases, J shed 2 bases, and the junction held 3 bases outside the gene matches. Germline CDR1 and CDR2: SGHNT and YYREEE (reference sequence). Study outcomes and limitations: Loss of evenness, beyond lost richness, contributed to age-related TCR diversity decline in cancer patients.

Rearranged V-D-J TRB sequences were amplified with a mixed TRB-A/B primer pool. TCRdb redid the calling of the multiplex PCR reads with MiXCR, one entry per CDR3 protein. In the table there are around 2,000 distinct CDR3 sequences, approximately 15% of which are singletons. For this clonotype: Its antigen is as yet unknown.

Peripheral blood genomic DNA, not sorted cells or RNA, was the template. V and J are TRBV5-4 and TRBJ2-5, with TRBD2 matching over 13 bases. The source of this sequence is a human donor with a solid tumor. The sequenced material came from blood. The CDR3 sequence is CASRKLAGGQETQYF. As DNA, the CDR3 is TGTGCCAGCAGGAAACTAGCGGGGGGGCAAGAGACCCAGTACTTC.